This passage covers 15 T cell receptor beta chains from one sample sequenced in a study of shared clonotypes between healthy human individuals. TCRdb's copy holds only in-frame clones and misses some; the assay was immunoSEQ multiplex PCR. The sample comprises about 1 million clones, around 76% of which are singletons, and approximately 1.3% rests with the top ten. What was sequenced was memory CD4+ T cells sorted from blood. Regarding subset: CD45RA-negative fraction. The receptors come from a man younger than 35 in good health.

The V call is TRBV10-3, the J call TRBJ1-1; possibly TRBD1 for D (6 bases). CDR3 size: 13 residues. The germline V gene has CDR1 ENHRY and CDR2 SYGVKD. Trimming took 7 bases from V and 12 from J, leaving 21 bases between them. The CDR3 loop reads CAITRDKVGPTFF. DNA of the CDR3: TGTGCCATCACCCGGGACAAGGTGGGCCCAACTTTCTTT.

The chain links TRBV28 to TRBJ2-5; D may be TRBD1 (5 bases). Germline CDR1 is MDHEN and CDR2 is SYDVKM. Trimming shortened V by 3 bases and J by 2 bases, and 10 bases separated the two germline ends. The CDR3 is 14 amino acids. CDR3 protein: CASSLAGAQETQYF. CDR3 nucleotides: TGTGCCAGCAGTTTGGCTGGGGCGCAAGAGACCCAGTACTTC.

This chain connects TRBV10-3 to TRBJ1-6; 8 positions match TRBD1. Trimming removed 4 bases from V and 8 bases from J; junction bases left unmatched: 4. Germline CDR1 is ENHRY and CDR2 is SYGVKD. CDR3 length: 14 amino acids. CDR3 protein: CAISVQGADSPLHF. CDR3 in DNA: TGTGCCATCAGTGTTCAGGGGGCAGATTCACCCCTCCACTTT.

The chain recombines TRBV4-1 with TRBJ1-5; 10 bases line up with TRBD1. The CDR3 contains 16 residues. CDR1 and CDR2 from the germline V gene are MGHRA and YSYEKL. Trimming removed 7 bases from V and 6 bases from J; junction bases left unmatched: 12. DNA of the CDR3: TGCGCCAGCAAGCAGGACGGGACAGGGGCGGGTCAGCCCCAGCATTTT. It specifies CASKQDGTGAGQPQHF.

This clone was observed once. This sequence joins TRBV5-4 and TRBJ2-7; TRBD2 aligns across 12 bases. Trimming took 0 bases from V and 7 from J; bases not matched to a gene: 2. Germline V gene lookup returns CDR1 SGHNT and CDR2 YYREEE (reference sequence). This CDR3 is built from 14 residues. The DNA of the CDR3 is TGTGCCAGCAGCTTGGGACTAGCGGGGGAAGAGCAGTACTTC. Encoded protein: CASSLGLAGEEQYF.

V usage is TRBV7-3 and J usage is TRBJ2-1; tentatively, D is TRBD2 (6 bases). V was cut by 2 bases and J by 5 bases, with 13 bases left in between. The CDR3 is 15 residues long. Germline loops: CDR1 SGHTA, CDR2 FQGTGA. The CDR3 protein is CASSLEARGNNEQFF. CDR3 sequence (DNA): TGTGCCAGCAGCTTAGAAGCGCGGGGAAACAATGAGCAGTTCTTC.

CDR3 sequence: CAWSVDWNSGNTIYF. The DNA of the CDR3 is TGTGCCTGGAGTGTTGACTGGAACTCTGGAAACACCATATATTTT. The rearrangement uses TRBV30 and TRBJ1-3; D gene ambiguous. V was shortened by 0 bases and J by 0 bases, with 9 bases between the two germline ends. CDR1 is GTSNPN, CDR2 SVGIG, per germline (reference sequence). The CDR3 has 15 amino acids. Using reference TRBV30 and TRBJ1-3 for the parts outside the CDR3, the full variable domain is SQTIHQWPATLVQPVGSPLSLECTVEGTSNPNLYWYRQAAGRGLQLLFYSVGIGQISSEVPQNLSASRPQDRQFILSSKKLLLSDSGFYLCAWSVDWNSGNTIYFGEGSWLTVV.

V is TRBV5-1 and J is TRBJ2-7; 9 nucleotides agree with TRBD2. This CDR3 has 15 residues. V lost 1 base, J lost 0 bases, and 2 bases stayed unmatched. Looked up from germline, CDR1 is SGHRS and CDR2 is YFSETQ. CDR3 bases: TGCGCCAGCAGCTTGCCTAGCGGGGCCTCCTACGAGCAGTACTTC. This codes for CASSLPSGASYEQYF.

V is TRBV19 and J is TRBJ1-2, with a weak D call TRBD1 (5 bases). CDR3 length: 12 residues. V was cut by 9 bases and J by 0 bases, with 8 bases left in between. Germline lookup yields CDR1 LNHDA and CDR2 SQIVND (reference sequence). The CDR3 bases are TGTGCCAGCAGGGTGGCTAACTATGGCTACACCTTC. It encodes CASRVANYGYTF.

The chain recombines TRBV28 with TRBJ1-5; D remains ambiguous. CDR1 is MDHEN, CDR2 SYDVKM, per germline. The V gene lost 7 bases and the J gene lost 9 bases, with 13 bases spanning the gap. The CDR3 is 12 residues long. The CDR3 protein is CASTKTWGPQHF. The CDR3 coding sequence is TGTGCCAGCACCAAAACGTGGGGGCCCCAGCATTTT.

The genes are TRBV6-6 and TRBJ1-1; 9 nucleotides line up with TRBD1. This CDR3 has 16 amino acids. The V segment lost 7 bases and the J segment 4 bases; nucleotides outside the gene matches: 13. Germline lookup yields CDR1 MNHNY and CDR2 SVGAGI (reference sequence). CDR3 residues: CASNLHGQGRPTEAFF. CDR3 bases: TGTGCCAGCAACTTACATGGACAGGGGAGACCCACTGAAGCTTTCTTT.

The rearrangement links TRBV5-6 to TRBJ1-1, with 8 bases lining up with TRBD1. After removal of 4 bases from V and 7 bases from J, the junction contained 6 bases not matched to a gene. There are 13 residues in the CDR3. Germline lookup yields CDR1 SGHDT and CDR2 YYEEEE. CDR3 DNA: TGTGCCAGCAGCACCGACAGGGGAGGTGAAGCTTTCTTT. Its translation: CASSTDRGGEAFF.

The chain employs TRBV6-5 and TRBJ2-1, with D unresolved. From germline, CDR1 is MNHEY and CDR2 SVGAGI. Trimming left V 6 bases short and J 0 bases short, with 12 bases between. The CDR3 is 15 amino acids. In DNA form, the CDR3 reads TGTGCCAGCAGCCTTAGCTGGAGCTCCTACAATGAGCAGTTCTTC. It codes for CASSLSWSSYNEQFF.

CDR3 sequence (DNA): TGTGCCAGCAGCGAAATAACCGGCTATTTGGTGCAGTACTTC. This sequence encodes CASSEITGYLVQYF. The chain combines TRBV5-6 with TRBJ2-7; D not certain. V was shortened by 4 bases and J by 9 bases, with 20 bases between the two germline ends. Germline V gives CDR1 SGHDT, CDR2 YYEEEE. The CDR3 length is 14 residues.

The chain couples TRBV7-3 to TRBJ2-7, with 9 bases matching TRBD1. The germline V gene encodes CDR1 SGHTA and CDR2 FQGTGA. The V gene end was trimmed by 5 bases and the J gene end by 2 bases; junction bases not matched to a gene: 4. The CDR3 is 14 amino acids. CDR3 nucleotides: TGTGCCAGCAGCCCGGACAGGGGAGCCTACGAGCAGTACTTC. It codes for CASSPDRGAYEQYF.